These 28 T cell receptor beta chains came from one sample sequenced in a study of cytomegalovirus exposure and HLA in healthy donors. The PCR ran on 60 Vbeta and 13 Jbeta primers. Generated by immunoSEQ multiplex PCR, the TCRdb table keeps only in-frame clones and is missing some. Found here are under 150,000 clones, around 81% of them singletons; the top ten hold under 4%. The sample was PBMCs. The receptors originated from a woman under 40 in good health and CMV-seronegative.

On this clone itself: The junction does not match germline at one end; this may be a read error. The rearrangement uses TRBV28 and TRBJ2-5, with 8 bases aligning to TRBD2. The CDR3 spans 17 residues. Germline values: CDR1 MDHEN, CDR2 SYDVKM. The CDR3 here is CASNLFPGGTRGETQYF. In DNA, the CDR3 is TGTGCCAGCAATTTATTTCCGGGGGGGACTCGGGGAGAGACCCAGTACTTC.

The chain carries TRBV4-3 and TRBJ1-2; perhaps TRBD1 as D (5 bases). Trimming removed 0 bases at V and 8 bases at J, with 13 bases between. The CDR3 contains 14 residues. The germline CDR1 and CDR2 sequences are LGHNA and YSLEER. The CDR3 protein is CASSQDGGRDGYTF. The CDR3 DNA is TGCGCCAGCAGCCAAGACGGGGGTCGAGACGGCTACACCTTC.

The chain has TRBV5-1 and TRBJ2-2, with TRBD2 identical over 8 bases. The CDR3 runs 18 residues. Germline lookup yields CDR1 SGHRS and CDR2 YFSETQ. J gave up 1 base and V 2 bases, and 10 bases lay outside the gene matches. CDR3 sequence reads: CASSLVSGTHKNTGELFF. DNA for the CDR3: TGCGCCAGCAGCTTAGTTAGCGGGACACATAAGAACACCGGGGAGCTGTTTTTT.

As for this clone: Other nucleotide sequences from this sample produce the same CDR3. V and J are TRBV10-2 and TRBJ2-7, with 7 bases that match TRBD2. With 9 bases clipped from V and 2 bases from J, the junction kept 10 bases outside the gene matches. The CDR3 runs 14 residues. Germline lookup yields CDR1 WSHSY and CDR2 SAAADI. The CDR3 sequence is CASSSGLGPYEQYF. The CDR3, as DNA: TGCGCCAGTAGTTCCGGACTAGGTCCCTACGAGCAGTACTTC.

This chain links TRBV28 with TRBJ1-5; TRBD1 matches 8 bases. The CDR3 contains 15 residues. J was trimmed by 3 bases and V by 6 bases; bases with no gene match: 7. Per germline, CDR1 MDHEN and CDR2 SYDVKM. The CDR3 loop is CASRVGTGFNQPQHF. The DNA for the CDR3 is TGTGCCAGCAGAGTCGGGACAGGCTTCAATCAGCCCCAGCATTTT.

This chain joins TRBV18 and TRBJ1-2; TRBD1 matches at 10 bases. The germline V gene encodes CDR1 KGHSH and CDR2 LQKENI. V trimming: 4 bases; J trimming: 3 bases; junction bases outside the gene matches: 2. The CDR3 extends over 14 amino acids. For the CDR3, the DNA is TGTGCCAGCTCACGGGACAGGGGAGACTATGGCTACACCTTC. Protein sequence: CASSRDRGDYGYTF.

In its sample, this clone was seen once. This rearrangement joins TRBV7-2 to TRBJ2-1; D gene unclear. This CDR3 region has 14 residues. Trimming left V 2 bases short and J 7 bases short, with 12 bases between. Germline CDR1 and CDR2: SGHTA and FQGNSA. The CDR3, as DNA: TGTGCCAGCAGCTTAAGTGGTACTTCAAATGAGCAGTTCTTC. Protein: CASSLSGTSNEQFF. The whole variable domain, remainder taken from reference TRBV7-2 and TRBJ2-1, is GAGVSQSPSNKVTEKGKDVELRCDPISGHTALYWYRQSLGQGLEFLIYFQGNSAPDKSGLPSDRFSAERTGGSVSTLTIQRTQQEDSAVYLCASSLSGTSNEQFFGPGTRLTVL.

The gene calls are TRBV4-2 and TRBJ2-3; D might be TRBD2 (5 bases). Per germline, CDR1 LGHNA and CDR2 YNFKEQ. V gave up 0 bases and J gave up 6 bases, with 13 bases separating them. This CDR3 spans 15 amino acids. Here the CDR3 DNA reads TGTGCCAGCAGCCAAGATGCCTATAGCGCGGATACGCAGTATTTT. Protein: CASSQDAYSADTQYF.

The chain combines TRBV5-3 with TRBJ1-5; D not certain. TRBV5-3 is labeled an ORF, and its function is uncertain. CDR3 length: 13 amino acids. Deletions cut 10 bases from V and 9 bases from J, with 20 bases between. CDR3 protein: CAGREGFFGPQHF. The CDR3 DNA sequence: TGTGCCGGCCGGGAGGGCTTTTTTGGGCCCCAGCATTTT.

The genes are TRBV6-5 and TRBJ2-5; TRBD1 is a possible D gene (6 bases). The J call may not be correct, given that the DNA end is closer to TRBJ2-7. The CDR3 contains 13 residues. CDR1 and CDR2 (germline): MNHEY, SVGAGI. The CDR3 region is CASRQLPGDEQYF. The CDR3 DNA reads TGTGCCAGCAGGCAACTTCCAGGGGACGAGCAGTACTTC.

The gene calls are TRBV5-4 and TRBJ2-2; perhaps TRBD2 as D (6 bases). The germline V gene has CDR1 SGHNT and CDR2 YYREEE (reference sequence). The CDR3 runs to 16 residues. Trimming removed 5 bases from V and 1 base from J, with 15 bases in between. The CDR3 nucleotides are TGTGCCAGCAGTCCTCCTTCGGGAGAGAACACCGGGGAGCTGTTTTTT. It encodes CASSPPSGENTGELFF.

The chain employs TRBV28 and TRBJ2-3, with TRBD1 identical over 8 bases. Trimming removed 3 bases from V and 3 bases from J; junction bases left unmatched: 8. The CDR3 runs to 16 residues. CDR1 is MDHEN, CDR2 SYDVKM, per germline. CDR3 DNA sequence: TGTGCCAGCAGTTTTTTATCAGGGGGCTTAACAGATACGCAGTATTTT. This sequence encodes CASSFLSGGLTDTQYF.

The rearrangement joins TRBV2 to TRBJ1-1; D unresolved. Germline V CDR1 and CDR2: SNHLY, FYNNEI. This CDR3 comprises 12 residues. V lost 6 bases and J lost 5, with 10 bases in between. Written as DNA, the CDR3 is TGTGCCAGCAGGCTCCGAGGGACTGAAGCTTTCTTT. This sequence encodes CASRLRGTEAFF. Supplemented by reference TRBV2 and TRBJ1-1, the full variable domain reads EPEVTQTPSHQVTQMGQEVILRCVPISNHLYFYWYRQILGQKVEFLVSFYNNEISEKSEIFDDQFSVERPDGSNFTLKIRSTKLEDSAMYFCASRLRGTEAFFGQGTRLTVV.

The rearrangement uses TRBV6-1 and TRBJ1-2, with a possible D match to TRBD1 (6 bases). CDR1 and CDR2 from the germline V gene are MNHNS and SASEGT. Trimming shortened V by 2 bases and J by 0 bases, and 16 bases separated the two germline ends. This CDR3 has 17 residues. The CDR3 protein is CASSELTGGVANYGYTF. DNA of the CDR3: TGTGCCAGCAGTGAACTGACGGGGGGCGTAGCTAACTATGGCTACACCTTC.

The rearrangement uses TRBV19 and TRBJ2-7, with a tentative D call TRBD1 (6 bases). Deletions cut 8 bases from V and 1 base from J, with 15 bases between. The CDR3 totals 14 residues. In germline, CDR1 is LNHDA, CDR2 SQIVND (reference sequence). This chain's CDR3 is CASRLQGMSYEQYF. CDR3 bases: TGTGCCAGTCGACTGCAGGGGATGTCCTACGAGCAGTACTTC.

This chain links TRBV19 with TRBJ2-3; 8 nucleotides align to TRBD1. This CDR3 spans 15 amino acids. V lost 3 bases, J lost 3 bases, and 5 bases stayed unmatched. Germline lookup yields CDR1 LNHDA and CDR2 SQIVND (reference sequence). The CDR3 reads CASSIGQGATDTQYF. Here the CDR3 DNA reads TGTGCCAGTAGTATTGGCCAGGGGGCAACAGATACGCAGTATTTT.

The J gene is TRBJ2-5, the V gene TRBV6-1, with TRBD1 matching 7 bases. The J call is in doubt because the DNA end fits TRBJ2-7 better. CDR1 is MNHNS and CDR2 is SASEGT in the germline V gene. The CDR3 has 16 amino acids. The CDR3 spells CASSGRDRDRTYEQYF. CDR3 sequence (DNA): TGTGCCAGCAGTGGGAGAGACAGGGACCGAACCTACGAGCAGTACTTC.

This clone was observed once. This sequence joins TRBV5-1 and TRBJ2-7; 7 nucleotides agree with TRBD2. The germline V gene encodes CDR1 SGHRS and CDR2 YFSETQ. Trimming took 0 bases from V and 2 from J; bases not matched to a gene: 8. The length of the CDR3 is 16 residues. CDR3 bases: TGCGCCAGCAGCTTGGCCGGGGCGGGGGAGACCTACGAGCAGTACTTC. Amino acid sequence: CASSLAGAGETYEQYF.

The chain links TRBV5-4 to TRBJ2-3; 10 bases match TRBD2. Germline CDR1 and CDR2: SGHNT and YYREEE (reference sequence). V gave up 7 bases and J gave up 2 bases; unmatched junction bases: 10. The CDR3 loop spans 16 amino acids. This CDR3 reads CASGIPGTSDTDTQYF. CDR3 in DNA: TGTGCCAGCGGAATCCCCGGGACTAGCGACACAGATACGCAGTATTTT.

The chain employs TRBV6-1 and TRBJ2-5, with D perhaps matching TRBD1 (5 bases). The V and J ends lost 8 bases and 1 base respectively, with 14 bases between them. CDR3 length: 14 amino acids. The germline CDR1 and CDR2 sequences are MNHNS and SASEGT. CDR3 sequence (DNA): TGTGCCAGCGGCAAGACAGTGTCCCAAGAGACCCAGTACTTC. Protein: CASGKTVSQETQYF.

The CDR3 loop reads CASSRLLAADYEQYF. The CDR3 DNA reads TGTGCCAGCAGTAGACTACTAGCGGCAGACTACGAGCAGTACTTC. This sequence joins TRBV6-5 and TRBJ2-7, with TRBD2 identical over 8 bases. The CDR3 runs 15 residues. The V and J ends lost 5 bases and 3 bases, in that order; junction bases with no gene match: 9. Germline V lookup: CDR1 MNHEY, CDR2 SVGAGI.

The chain links TRBV28 to TRBJ2-7, with D tentatively TRBD1 (6 bases). The V end lost 3 bases, the J end lost 2 bases, and 11 bases lay between the germline ends. Germline CDR1 MDHEN, CDR2 SYDVKM. The CDR3 is 14 residues long. The CDR3 protein is CASSLGTQAYEQYF. CDR3 sequence (DNA): TGTGCCAGCAGTTTGGGGACACAGGCCTACGAGCAGTACTTC.

The J gene is TRBJ2-1, the V gene TRBV18; D remains unclear. V gave up 3 bases and J gave up 4 bases, with 4 bases separating them. This CDR3 has 12 amino acids. CDR1 KGHSH and CDR2 LQKENI come from the germline V gene. The CDR3 DNA is TGTGCCAGCTCACCCGGTTACAATGAGCAGTTCTTC. Amino acid sequence: CASSPGYNEQFF.

CDR3 residues: CASATGVDEQYF. In DNA, the CDR3 is TGTGCCAGCGCTACCGGGGTGGACGAGCAGTACTTC. The chain employs TRBV18 and TRBJ2-7; D may be TRBD2 (5 bases). Germline-derived CDR1 and CDR2 are KGHSH and LQKENI. The CDR3 is made up of 12 amino acids. The V gene lost 8 bases and the J gene lost 5 bases, with 13 bases spanning the gap.

The chain couples TRBV27 to TRBJ2-5, with 8 bases lining up with TRBD2. CDR3 size: 15 residues. In germline, CDR1 is MNHEY, CDR2 SMNVEV (reference sequence). Losses at the gene ends were 3 bases for V and 4 bases for J; bases not matched to a gene: 7. As DNA, the CDR3 is TGTGCCAGCAGTTTCCGAGCGGGAGAGGCAGAGACCCAGTACTTC. This codes for CASSFRAGEAETQYF.

This clone was counted once. V and J are TRBV30 and TRBJ1-2; no reliable D call. The CDR3 has 14 amino acids. The V end lost 4 bases, the J end lost 5 bases, and 17 bases lay between the germline ends. The germline CDR1 and CDR2 sequences are GTSNPN and SVGIG (reference sequence). CDR3 sequence (DNA): TGTGCCTGGACCCCGCCACGAGGAGATTATGGCTACACCTTC. Protein sequence: CAWTPPRGDYGYTF.

V and J are TRBV18 and TRBJ2-7, with TRBD1 as a possible D gene (5 bases). The CDR3 totals 15 residues. V lost 4 bases and J 12 bases, leaving 25 bases between the germline ends. The germline CDR1 and CDR2 sequences are KGHSH and LQKENI. DNA of the CDR3: TGTGCCAGCTCACAGAGCATCGATCAGGGCCCCTATCTGTACTTC. As protein: CASSQSIDQGPYLYF.

Points on this clone: One end of the junction does not line up with germline, which may come from a read error. V usage is TRBV7-2 and J usage is TRBJ2-7, with 13 bases lining up with TRBD2. This CDR3 has 16 residues. CDR1 is SGHTA, CDR2 FQGNSA, per germline. Here the CDR3 DNA reads TGTGCCAGCAGCTTCGAGCGGACTAGCGGGAGCTACGGGCAGTACTTC. Protein sequence: CASSFERTSGSYGQYF.